Below, one T cell receptor (beta chain) is given with its context. One end of the junction does not line up with germline, which may come from a read error. PCR employed 60 Vbeta and 13 Jbeta primers. Measured with immunoSEQ multiplex PCR; TCRdb has only the in-frame clones, and not every one. The table shows fewer than 85,000 clones, with under 80% occurring only once. The V gene's germline CDR1 is GTSNPN and CDR2 SVGIG (reference sequence). CDR3 length: 17 amino acids. This sample is drawn from a study of cytomegalovirus exposure and HLA in healthy donors. This chain joins TRBV30 and TRBJ1-5; TRBD1 agrees at 8 bases. This TCR was recovered from a man in his sixties in good health and CMV-seropositive. The sample was PBMCs. Here the CDR3 reads CTWSSGTGGGGNQPQHF. DNA for the CDR3: TGTACCTGGAGTTCCGGGACAGGCGGCGGGGGCAATCAGCCCCAGCATTTT.